Below are 12 T cell receptor beta chains sequenced from a single sample in a study of cytomegalovirus exposure and HLA in healthy donors. In the PCR, 60 Vbeta and 13 Jbeta primers were used. This table comes from immunoSEQ multiplex PCR, and its TCRdb copy is limited to in-frame clones, with some not included. This table holds 150,000 to 200,000 clones, roughly three quarters found once. Source material: PBMCs. The receptors were gathered from a male donor in good health and CMV-seropositive.

The chain links TRBV12-5 to TRBJ2-1, with TRBD2 matching over 11 bases. Germline V CDR1 and CDR2: LGHNT, FRNRAP. Losses at the gene ends were 6 bases for V and 4 bases for J; bases not matched to a gene: 5. This CDR3 has 15 amino acids. In DNA, the CDR3 is TGTGCTAGTGGAGCCGGGACTAGCGGATACAATGAGCAGTTCTTC. Its translation: CASGAGTSGYNEQFF.

The chain joins TRBV19 to TRBJ1-4; weak D call: TRBD1 (6 bases). Looked up from germline, CDR1 is LNHDA and CDR2 is SQIVND (reference sequence). CDR3 length: 16 residues. Deletions cut 5 bases from V and 0 bases from J, with 13 bases between. The CDR3 spells CASSWGQTTTNEKLFF. CDR3 nucleotide sequence: TGTGCCAGTAGTTGGGGACAAACCACAACTAATGAAAAACTGTTTTTT.

The gene calls are TRBV7-3 and TRBJ2-1; 8 nucleotides agree with TRBD2. V lost 5 bases to trimming and J lost 9 bases; unmatched junction nucleotides: 12. CDR3 length: 15 residues. In germline, CDR1 is SGHTA, CDR2 FQGTGA. Written as DNA, the CDR3 is TGTGCCAGCAGCCTCGCGCCCGGGGGGGCAGCTGAGCAGTTCTTC. Its translation: CASSLAPGGAAEQFF.

With regard to this clone: The sample carries other DNA sequences with the same CDR3. The J gene is TRBJ2-7, the V gene TRBV5-1; D is possibly TRBD1 (5 bases). Germline assignment: CDR1 SGHRS and CDR2 YFSETQ. Deletions cut 0 bases from V and 1 base from J, with 5 bases between. This CDR3 region has 13 residues. CDR3 amino acids: CASSLGQSYEQYF. CDR3 sequence (DNA): TGCGCCAGCAGCTTGGGACAGTCCTACGAGCAGTACTTC.

The chain combines TRBV29-1 with TRBJ2-3, with 10 bases fitting TRBD1. The CDR3 consists of 14 residues. After removal of 7 bases from V and 3 bases from J, the junction contained 7 bases not matched to a gene. Germline values: CDR1 SQVTM, CDR2 ANQGSEA. CDR3 DNA sequence: TGCAGCGAGTCCCGGGACAGGGGTACAGATACGCAGTATTTT. Translation gives CSESRDRGTDTQYF.

The table lists this clone with a count of one. The chain joins TRBV4-3 to TRBJ1-2, with D maybe TRBD1 (5 bases). V was trimmed by 0 bases and J by 4 bases, leaving 12 bases between them. Germline CDR1 LGHNA, CDR2 YSLEER. This CDR3 has 15 residues. The CDR3 DNA sequence: TGCGCCAGCAGCCAAGATTTAGGCGGGGCCTATGGCTACACCTTC. Translated: CASSQDLGGAYGYTF.

V and J are TRBV6-5 and TRBJ2-2; TRBD2 is a possible D gene (5 bases). Trimming removed 6 bases from V and 4 bases from J, with 9 bases in between. This CDR3 has 13 residues. Germline CDR1 reads MNHEY; CDR2 reads SVGAGI. Written as DNA, the CDR3 is TGTGCCAGCAGGCGGACTCTCACCGGGGAGCTGTTTTTT. Its translation is CASRRTLTGELFF.

This clone showed up just a few times. The CDR3 DNA reads TGTGCCAGTCGGGGCGGGGGGAGTAGCCAGCCCCAGCATTTT. Translated: CASRGGGSSQPQHF. V is TRBV2 and J is TRBJ1-5, with a weak D call TRBD1 (5 bases). V was shortened by 9 bases and J by 7 bases, with 19 bases between the two germline ends. This CDR3 has 14 residues. The V gene's germline CDR1 is SNHLY and CDR2 FYNNEI.

A few counts support this clone. V usage is TRBV2 and J usage is TRBJ1-6, with TRBD1 matching 7 bases. V was clipped by 7 bases and J by 7 bases; unmatched bases: 1. The CDR3 consists of 12 residues. Germline V CDR1 and CDR2: SNHLY, FYNNEI. The CDR3 spells CASKQGNSPLHF. The CDR3 DNA follows: TGTGCCAGCAAACAGGGGAATTCACCCCTCCACTTT.

The chain carries TRBV4-1 and TRBJ2-7, with TRBD1 as a possible D gene (5 bases). The germline V gene encodes CDR1 MGHRA and CDR2 YSYEKL. V lost 1 base to trimming and J lost 2 bases, with 12 bases between them. This CDR3 contains 15 residues. The CDR3 region is CASSQVPETAYEQYF. Written as DNA, the CDR3 is TGCGCCAGCAGCCAAGTTCCCGAGACAGCCTACGAGCAGTACTTC.

The V and J genes are TRBV2 and TRBJ2-7; 8 bases fit TRBD2. V gave up 4 bases and J gave up 6 bases; unmatched junction bases: 11. CDR3 length: 15 amino acids. Germline V gene lookup returns CDR1 SNHLY and CDR2 FYNNEI. CDR3 sequence reads: CASSGFRGGVGEQYF. The CDR3 coding sequence is TGTGCCAGCAGTGGTTTTCGGGGGGGCGTCGGCGAGCAGTACTTC.

V gene TRBV6-6 combines with J gene TRBJ1-2; 7 bases fit TRBD1. The CDR3 is 14 residues long. Trimming took 2 bases from V and 2 from J; bases not matched to a gene: 2. In germline, CDR1 is MNHNY, CDR2 SVGAGI (reference sequence). CDR3 amino acids: CASSYLTGNYGYTF. CDR3 bases: TGTGCCAGCAGTTACCTGACAGGGAACTATGGCTACACCTTC.